Presented here are 18 T cell receptor beta chains from one specimen sequenced in a study of blood T cell repertoires in COVID-19. Here immunoSEQ multiplex PCR was the method, and the copy in TCRdb shows in-frame clones only, minus some. The sample records 240,000 or so clones, around 89% being singletons. Sequencing was done on a sample of PBMCs or T cells enriched from blood (not recorded which). The receptors here all came from a man aged 35 to 55 who had recovered from COVID-19.

V usage is TRBV7-9 and J usage is TRBJ2-7, with 9 bases matching TRBD1. The germline V gene encodes CDR1 SEHNR and CDR2 FQNEAQ (reference sequence). With V trimmed by 5 bases and J by 4 bases, 18 bases remained unmatched. The CDR3 runs to 18 residues. CDR3 sequence (DNA): TGTGCCAGCAGCCCCCGGGGGGAGGGACAGGGACGTAAGTACGAGCAGTACTTC. It specifies CASSPRGEGQGRKYEQYF.

The chain links TRBV27 to TRBJ1-2; D gene ambiguous. CDR1 is MNHEY, CDR2 SMNVEV, per germline (reference sequence). CDR3 length equals 13 residues. V was clipped by 7 bases and J by 8 bases, with 17 bases between them. The CDR3 region is CASTTRWGDGYTF. The CDR3 DNA follows: TGTGCCAGCACCACACGGTGGGGAGACGGCTACACCTTC.

This clone was detected only a few times. J is TRBJ1-4 and V is TRBV7-9; no definite D call. This CDR3 contains 16 residues. Trimming shortened V by 4 bases and J by 5 bases, and 17 bases separated the two germline ends. Germline V gene sequence: CDR1 SEHNR, CDR2 FQNEAQ (reference sequence). Here the CDR3 DNA reads TGTGCCAGCAGCTCTTTTACTACACCGGGAAATGAAAAACTGTTTTTT. Translation gives CASSSFTTPGNEKLFF. The entire variable domain, with the rest obtained from reference TRBV7-9 and TRBJ1-4, is as follows: DTGVSQNPRHKITKRGQNVTFRCDPISEHNRLYWYRQTLGQGPEFLTYFQNEAQLEKSRLLSDRFSAERPKGSFSTLEIQRTEQGDSAMYLCASSSFTTPGNEKLFFGSGTQLSVL.

The CDR3: CASSLDFVSGTNTGELFF. The CDR3 DNA is TGTGCCAGCAGCTTAGATTTTGTTAGCGGGACGAACACCGGGGAGCTGTTTTTT. The chain joins TRBV7-2 to TRBJ2-2, with 8 bases matching TRBD2. This CDR3 region has 18 residues. Losses at the gene ends were 1 base for V and 0 bases for J; bases not matched to a gene: 7. Germline assignment: CDR1 SGHTA and CDR2 FQGNSA.

The chain joins TRBV5-1 to TRBJ1-5, with D possibly TRBD1 on 5 matching bases. From germline, CDR1 is SGHRS and CDR2 YFSETQ. The CDR3 runs 14 residues. The V and J ends lost 5 bases and 4 bases respectively, with 13 bases between them. Here the CDR3 DNA reads TGCGCCAGCAGTGTCGGGGGGGTAAATCAGCCCCAGCATTTT. Translation gives CASSVGGVNQPQHF.

The chain has TRBV27 and TRBJ1-2; the match to TRBD1 covers 12 bases. After removal of 5 bases from V and 7 bases from J, the junction contained 11 bases not matched to a gene. This CDR3 has 16 amino acids. Germline V gives CDR1 MNHEY, CDR2 SMNVEV (reference sequence). The CDR3 DNA follows: TGTGCCAGCAGTGAAACCCTGGGACAGGGGGCTGGTGGCTACACCTTC. Protein product: CASSETLGQGAGGYTF.

Note on this clone: Other DNA sequences in this sample translate to the same CDR3. The chain uses TRBV11-1 and TRBJ2-5, with 11 bases fitting TRBD1. Trimming at V came to 5 bases and at J to 5 bases, leaving 1 base not matched to a gene. Germline CDR1 is SGHAT and CDR2 is FQDESV (reference sequence). CDR3 size: 13 residues. The chain's CDR3 is CASSRDRGETQYF. In DNA form, the CDR3 reads TGTGCCAGCAGCCGGGACAGGGGGGAGACCCAGTACTTC.

This CDR3 reads CASSSRLSWGSGQETQYF. For the CDR3, the DNA is TGTGCCAGCAGCTCGCGCCTTTCCTGGGGAAGCGGCCAAGAGACCCAGTACTTC. The chain links TRBV11-2 to TRBJ2-5; D may be TRBD2 (5 bases). Trimming shortened V by 4 bases and J by 1 base, and 22 bases separated the two germline ends. This CDR3 spans 18 amino acids. Germline V gene data show CDR1 as SGHAT and CDR2 as FQNNGV.

The chain combines TRBV10-1 with TRBJ2-1, with 9 bases aligning to TRBD1. The V and J ends lost 5 bases and 2 bases, in that order; junction bases with no gene match: 10. This CDR3 is 17 amino acids long. CDR1 is WNHNN, CDR2 SYGVQD, per germline (reference sequence). This chain's CDR3 is CASSKTSRQGAYNEQFF. The CDR3 DNA is TGCGCCAGCAGTAAAACCTCCCGACAGGGGGCCTACAATGAGCAGTTCTTC.

The V call is TRBV28, the J call TRBJ1-4; D is unclear. V was trimmed by 1 base and J by 4 bases, leaving 10 bases between them. This CDR3 contains 15 residues. Per germline, CDR1 MDHEN and CDR2 SYDVKM. The CDR3 coding sequence is TGTGCCAGCAGTTTATATGGCTCCCTTAATGAAAAACTGTTTTTT. Amino acid sequence: CASSLYGSLNEKLFF.

The genes are TRBV5-1 and TRBJ1-1, with D unresolved. Germline values: CDR1 SGHRS, CDR2 YFSETQ. V was trimmed by 2 bases and J by 3 bases, leaving 11 bases between them. CDR3 length: 14 amino acids. The CDR3 bases are TGCGCCAGCAGCTTTTCGGGAGGGTACACTGAAGCTTTCTTT. Its protein product is CASSFSGGYTEAFF.

This clone was detected a few times. The chain combines TRBV9 with TRBJ1-1; D gene unclear. The V gene lost 4 bases and the J gene lost 1 base, with 11 bases spanning the gap. The CDR3 runs to 14 residues. Germline CDR1 SGDLS, CDR2 YYNGEE. As DNA, the CDR3 is TGTGCCAGCAGCCCGAGGGTGGGGAACACTGAAGCTTTCTTT. Its protein is CASSPRVGNTEAFF.

With regard to this clone: A read error may be the cause here, since a much bigger clone is one base away. The V and J genes are TRBV2 and TRBJ1-5; D might be TRBD1 (6 bases). Per the germline V gene, CDR1 is SNHLY and CDR2 is FYNNEI. V lost 6 bases, J lost 4 bases, and 13 bases lay in between. The CDR3 runs 14 residues. The CDR3 is CASSSGQINQPQHF. The DNA for the CDR3 is TGTGCCAGCAGCTCGGGACAAATTAATCAGCCCCAGCATTTT.

This chain links TRBV18 with TRBJ2-1; D might be TRBD1 (5 bases). Trimming took off 0 bases at V and 9 bases at J, with 9 bases between the two ends. Germline CDR1 is KGHSH and CDR2 is LQKENI. The length of the CDR3 is 13 residues. CDR3 sequence (DNA): TGTGCCAGCTCACCACCAGCAGGGTTTGAGCAGTTCTTC. Its translation: CASSPPAGFEQFF.

V gene TRBV19 combines with J gene TRBJ2-3; TRBD2 matches at 8 bases. CDR1 LNHDA and CDR2 SQIVND come from the germline V gene (reference sequence). V was clipped by 1 base and J by 0 bases; unmatched bases: 9. The CDR3 extends over 18 amino acids. The CDR3 loop reads CASSIVRTSRGSTDTQYF. The CDR3 bases are TGTGCCAGTAGTATAGTCCGGACTAGCAGGGGAAGCACAGATACGCAGTATTTT.

There are a few counts of this clone. The genes are TRBV19 and TRBJ1-6; 7 bases match TRBD1. V lost 4 bases to trimming and J lost 8 bases; unmatched junction nucleotides: 8. The CDR3 consists of 15 residues. Germline CDR1 LNHDA, CDR2 SQIVND (reference sequence). The CDR3 is CASSNSGTADSPLHF. CDR3 sequence (DNA): TGTGCCAGTAGTAACTCCGGGACAGCTGATTCACCCCTCCACTTT.

This chain uses TRBV12-2 with TRBJ2-7; the tabulated D call, TRBD1, remains unverified against the DNA. TRBV12-2 is marked as a pseudogene. The CDR3 length is 19 residues. CDR3 DNA sequence: TGTGCAAGTCGCTTATTCGGCCGCGGAAAAGACAGGAGCTCCTACGAGCAGTACTTC. Residues: CASRLFGRGKDRSSYEQYF.

The V gene is TRBV5-1, the J gene TRBJ1-3, with TRBD1 as a possible D gene (5 bases). CDR1 is SGHRS and CDR2 is YFSETQ in the germline V gene. The V gene lost 3 bases and the J gene lost 2 bases, with 12 bases spanning the gap. The CDR3 loop spans 15 amino acids. The CDR3 here is CASSSPSGAGNTIYF. The CDR3 nucleotides read TGCGCCAGCAGCTCACCCTCGGGGGCTGGAAACACCATATATTTT.